The clone carrying this T cell receptor (beta chain) was seen repeatedly, ten times or more. The antigen remains unidentified. The junction and the germline gene differ at one end; a read error may be behind it. This sample stems from a study of T cells after yellow fever vaccination. TCR cDNA was made by 5'RACE template switching, adding a universal primer site and UMIs. TCRdb fed the 5' RACE reads into MiXCR, producing one record per CDR3 protein. This sample has hundreds of thousands of distinct CDR3 sequences, with approximately 18% found just once. Germline CDR1 is SGHRS and CDR2 is YFSETQ. CDR3 length: 10 residues. Study observations and caveats: Clones from primary vaccination mostly reappeared after the booster (over 95% CD4, around 90% CD8). Sorted repertoires could include abundant contaminating clonotypes from bulk cells.

Sample: PBMCs, taken before the yellow fever booster vaccination. This receptor was identified in a man younger than 35 who received the YFV17D yellow fever vaccine. This rearrangement joins TRBV5-1 to TRBJ2-5; D call uncertain. The CDR3 reads CASSGETQYF. The CDR3 DNA sequence: TGTGCCAGCAGTGGAGAGACCCAGTACTTC.